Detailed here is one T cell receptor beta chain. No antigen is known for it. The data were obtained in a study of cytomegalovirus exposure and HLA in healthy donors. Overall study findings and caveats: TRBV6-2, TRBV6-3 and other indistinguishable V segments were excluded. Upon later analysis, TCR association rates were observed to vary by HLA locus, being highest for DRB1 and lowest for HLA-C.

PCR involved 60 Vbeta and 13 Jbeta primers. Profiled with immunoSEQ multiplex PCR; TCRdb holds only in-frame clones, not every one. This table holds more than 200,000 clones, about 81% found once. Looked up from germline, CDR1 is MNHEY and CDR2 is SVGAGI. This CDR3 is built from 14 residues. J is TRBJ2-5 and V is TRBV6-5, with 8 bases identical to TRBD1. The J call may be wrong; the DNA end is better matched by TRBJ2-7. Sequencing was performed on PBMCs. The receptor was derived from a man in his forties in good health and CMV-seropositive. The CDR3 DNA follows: TGTGCCAGCAGCTCCGGGACAGGCTCCTACGAGCAGTACTTC. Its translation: CASSSGTGSYEQYF.